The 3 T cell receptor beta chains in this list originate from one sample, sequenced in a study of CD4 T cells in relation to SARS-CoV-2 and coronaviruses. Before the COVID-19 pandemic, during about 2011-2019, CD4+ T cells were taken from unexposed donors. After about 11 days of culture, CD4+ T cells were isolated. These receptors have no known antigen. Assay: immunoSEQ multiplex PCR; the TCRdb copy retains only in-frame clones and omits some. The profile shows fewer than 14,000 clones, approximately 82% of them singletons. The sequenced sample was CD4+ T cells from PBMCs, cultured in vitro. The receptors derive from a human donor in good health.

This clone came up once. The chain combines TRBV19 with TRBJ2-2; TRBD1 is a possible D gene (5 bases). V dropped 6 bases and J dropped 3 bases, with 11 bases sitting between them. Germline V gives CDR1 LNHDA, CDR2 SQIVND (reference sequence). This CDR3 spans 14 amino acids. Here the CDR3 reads CASSQGPHTGELFF. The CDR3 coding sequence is TGTGCCAGTAGCCAGGGCCCCCACACCGGGGAGCTGTTTTTT.

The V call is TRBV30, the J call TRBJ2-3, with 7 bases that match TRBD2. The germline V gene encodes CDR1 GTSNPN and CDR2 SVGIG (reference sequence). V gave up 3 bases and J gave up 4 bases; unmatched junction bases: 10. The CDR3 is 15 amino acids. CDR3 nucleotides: TGTGCCTGGAGCACAAGCGGGATGAACCCAGATACGCAGTATTTT. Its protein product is CAWSTSGMNPDTQYF.

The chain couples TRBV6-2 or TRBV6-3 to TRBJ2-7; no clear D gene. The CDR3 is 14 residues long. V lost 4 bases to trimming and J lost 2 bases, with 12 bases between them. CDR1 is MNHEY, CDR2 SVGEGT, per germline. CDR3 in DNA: TGTGCCAGCAGTTCCTCCCCCTGGGCCTACGAGCAGTACTTC. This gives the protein CASSSSPWAYEQYF.